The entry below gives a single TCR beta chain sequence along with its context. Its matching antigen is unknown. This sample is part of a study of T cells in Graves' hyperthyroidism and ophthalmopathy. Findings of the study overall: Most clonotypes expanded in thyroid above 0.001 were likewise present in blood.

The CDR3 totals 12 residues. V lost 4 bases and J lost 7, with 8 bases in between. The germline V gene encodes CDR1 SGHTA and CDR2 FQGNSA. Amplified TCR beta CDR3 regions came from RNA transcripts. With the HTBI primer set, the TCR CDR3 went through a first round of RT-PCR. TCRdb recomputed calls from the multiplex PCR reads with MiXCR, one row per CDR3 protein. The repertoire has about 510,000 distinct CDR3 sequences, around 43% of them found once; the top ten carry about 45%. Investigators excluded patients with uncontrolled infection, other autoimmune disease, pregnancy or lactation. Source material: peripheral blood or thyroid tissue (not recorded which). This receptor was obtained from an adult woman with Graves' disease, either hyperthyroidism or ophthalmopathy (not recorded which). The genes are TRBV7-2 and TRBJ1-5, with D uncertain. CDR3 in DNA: TGTGCCAGCAGCTCATTTGGGCAGCCCCAGCATTTT. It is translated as CASSSFGQPQHF.